Listed here is a single TCR beta chain. The antigen remains undetermined. V lost 2 bases, J lost 6 bases, and 9 bases stayed unmatched. This CDR3 region has 16 residues. Germline-derived CDR1 and CDR2 are SGHTA and FQGNSA. The sample comes from a study of OX40 agonist ivuxolimab in advanced cancers. Across the study: Those treated in dose escalation had hepatocellular carcinoma, melanoma, renal cell cancer or head and neck cancer. Overall study results and limits: Some of the nonresponding patients also showed low levels of normalized T-cell clonal expansion. Relative to CD4+, CD8+ T cells held more expanded clones on average.

Data came from immunoSEQ multiplex PCR; TCRdb stores just in-frame clones and leaves some out. Counted here are tens of thousands of clones, around 89% occurring once; the ten biggest clones make up 9.5% to 15%. Blood was sampled at baseline, cycle 4 day 1, and cycle 7 day 1. The chain has TRBV7-2 and TRBJ2-7, with 11 bases lining up with TRBD1. This clonotype was sampled from an adult with an advanced solid tumor such as melanoma, head and neck, liver or kidney cancer. The input for sequencing was CD4+ or CD8+ T cells sorted from blood, taken in a trial of the OX40 agonist ivuxolimab. The CDR3 protein is CASSLLPGQGDFEQYF. CDR3 DNA sequence: TGTGCCAGCAGCTTATTACCGGGACAGGGGGATTTCGAGCAGTACTTC.